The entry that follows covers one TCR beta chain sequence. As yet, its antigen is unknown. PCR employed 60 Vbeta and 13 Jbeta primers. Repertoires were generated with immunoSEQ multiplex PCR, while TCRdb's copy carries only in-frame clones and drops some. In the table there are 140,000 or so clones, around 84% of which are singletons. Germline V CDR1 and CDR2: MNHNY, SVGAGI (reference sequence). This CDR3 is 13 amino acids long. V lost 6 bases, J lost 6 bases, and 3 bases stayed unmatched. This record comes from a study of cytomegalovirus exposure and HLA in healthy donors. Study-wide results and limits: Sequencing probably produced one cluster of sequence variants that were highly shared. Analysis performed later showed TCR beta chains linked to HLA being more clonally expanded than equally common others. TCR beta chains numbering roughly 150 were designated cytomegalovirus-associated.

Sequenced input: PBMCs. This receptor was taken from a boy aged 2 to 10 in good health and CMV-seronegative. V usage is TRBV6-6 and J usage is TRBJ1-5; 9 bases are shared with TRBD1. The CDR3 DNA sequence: TGTGCCAGCAGCCAACAGGGGGCTCAGCCCCAGCATTTT. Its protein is CASSQQGAQPQHF.